This record concerns one T cell receptor (beta chain) sequence. Its cognate antigen has yet to be identified. The record has no base qualities; no much larger clone is one base away. This sample was included in a study of somatic mutations in cytotoxic T cells in rheumatoid arthritis (TCRdb year 2017). Regarding the research as a whole: Sorted V beta1+ cells also underwent TCRB sequencing, and some V beta antibody-stained T-cell populations were flow-sorted at nearly 100% purity on a FACSAria II or Sony SH800. To characterize clonality, the study used TCRB deep sequencing while asking whether somatic mutations are carried by expanded CD8+ T-cell clones in newly diagnosed, untreated rheumatoid arthritis. TCRB deep sequencing covered some 60 patients with rheumatoid arthritis along with approximately 20 healthy controls. Patients and controls did not essentially differ in median age, which was nearly identical between the groups.

General conclusions and limits of the study: Rheumatoid arthritis patients and age-matched healthy controls did not significantly differ in CD8+ T-cell clonality. The antigen targets of the expanded CD8+ clones were unknown, and absence from virus-specific databases did not rule out viral specificity. The finding that TRBV07 was slightly underrepresented in patients was left unadjusted for multiple comparisons. In about an eighth of the roughly 60 patients the largest CD8+ clone exceeded 20% of CD8+ cells, and several identical CD8+ TCRB sequences were shared between blood and synovial fluid. CD8+ clonality increased with age in patients (Spearman r of about 0.49) but not in healthy controls.

Healthy controls were over 15 blood donors whose buffy coats were used, with a median age of about 58 years (range about 21-80) and around 55% female. CD4+ and CD8+ cells were isolated by positive magnetic bead selection on an AutoMACS, and purity was checked by flow cytometry. Peripheral blood mononuclear cells were obtained using density gradient separation with Ficoll-Paque PLUS. DNA was extracted from CD4-enriched, CD8-enriched or PBMC samples with Nucleospin Tissue or Tissue XS kits and quantified with a Qubit 2.0 fluorometer. The CDR3 measures 16 amino acids from cysteine to phenylalanine. The retained sequence is limited to the CDR3, 48 bases, with the frame set at the first base. From V the trimming removes 5 bases and from J it removes 3 bases, while the gene matches leave 6 bases of the junction unaccounted for. CDR1 MDHEN and CDR2 SYDVKM were looked up in the germline V gene. TCRB CDR3 sequencing used the immunoSEQ assay on genomic DNA. On the study's bioinformatics: Only productive TCRB rearrangements were included in the analyses. Defining a clone by its unique TCRB CDR3 sequence, the study calculated clonality as a productive clonality index derived from Shannon entropy. To calculate repertoire overlap between two samples, the template counts of each clone were considered relative to each sample's total templates. V-gene usage from TCRB sequencing and V-gene usage measured by flow cytometry were correlated (Spearman r of approximately 0.66). What TCRdb holds here is the immuneACCESS table cut down to in-frame rearrangements. Part of the clones is not present; checked against another copy, under half of the missing clones reflect an unresolved V gene, and the others are unexplained. D and trimming come from the DNA, and the V and J calls and clone size come from that table. The sample table records roughly 20,000 clones; roughly nine tenths of these occur just once. The ten largest account for around 14% of the sample.

The TCR originated in a man aged 35 to 55 in good health. Source material: CD8+ T cells sorted from blood. The chain uses TRBV28 and TRBJ2-2; 10 central nucleotides agree with TRBD1. The CDR3 protein sequence reads: CASSRPGQGYTGELFF. The nucleotide sequence is TGTGCCAGCAGTCGCCCGGGACAGGGGTACACCGGGGAGCTGTTTTTT.